Included here is one T cell receptor beta chain sequence, with context. In the source study's methods: Estimates of nucleated cell counts were drawn from the amplification of reference gene primers. Using immunoSEQ multiplex PCR, the repertoire was profiled, and TCRdb retains in-frame clones only, with some absent. The D gene and trimming were derived from the DNA, and the V and J assignments and clone size from that table. The sample lists 150,000 to 200,000 clones; roughly 87% were seen once. From germline, CDR1 is SGHKS and CDR2 YYEKEE (reference sequence). The germline V and J ends were trimmed by 1 base and 1 base, with 8 bases remaining between them. CDR3 length equals 15 residues. These data belong to a study of blood T cell repertoires in COVID-19. Study background: Collection of acute and convalescent COVID-19 samples took place in the United States, Italy and Spain. T cells, B-cell-depleted T cells, or PBMCs supplied cDNA or gDNA.

Sequencing was carried out using peripheral blood. This clonotype was obtained from a human donor in a cohort sampled during active COVID-19. V usage is TRBV5-5 and J usage is TRBJ2-2; D gene ambiguous. The CDR3 nucleotides are TGTGCCAGCAGCTTGATAGGCGGGAACACCGGGGAGCTGTTTTTT. Its protein product is CASSLIGGNTGELFF.